One sample yielded the 30 T cell receptor beta chains listed below, sequenced in a study of blood T cells in healthy people across ages. A sample-barcoded 5' primer and a J-beta primer mix were used in a second PCR of roughly 7 to 11 cycles. A single record per CDR3 protein comes from TCRdb applying MiXCR to the 5' RACE reads. This repertoire shows around 850,000 distinct CDR3 sequences, roughly 35% found once; its top ten account for under 15%. Input material: blood. These receptors all come from a man aged 18 to 35 in good health.

Here the CDR3 reads CASRTGTVNSPLHF. CDR3 sequence (DNA): TGTGCCAGCAGAACCGGGACAGTCAATTCACCCCTCCACTTT. This rearrangement joins TRBV7-2 to TRBJ1-6; 7 bases agree with TRBD1. Losses at the gene ends were 6 bases for V and 7 bases for J; bases not matched to a gene: 6. Germline V gene sequence: CDR1 SGHTA, CDR2 FQGNSA. This CDR3 region has 14 residues.

This clonotype was found many times. The J gene is TRBJ2-1, the V gene TRBV25-1; TRBD1 matches 7 bases. CDR1 is MGHDK and CDR2 is SYGVNS in the germline V gene. V was pared by 5 bases and J by 7 bases, with 8 bases of the junction left unmatched. This CDR3 is built from 14 residues. The CDR3 DNA reads as TGTGCCAGCAGTAGGACAGGAACCTCAAATGAGCAGTTCTTC. Its translation: CASSRTGTSNEQFF.

DNA for the CDR3: TGCAGTGCCGTACAGGGAACGAACACTGAAGCTTTCTTT. Protein product: CSAVQGTNTEAFF. This chain joins TRBV20-1 and TRBJ1-1; D may be TRBD1 (6 bases). From germline, CDR1 is DFQATT and CDR2 SNEGSKA (reference sequence). This CDR3 comprises 13 residues. The germline V and J ends were trimmed by 6 bases and 1 base, with 12 bases remaining between them.

The CDR3 sequence: CASSPRTVSGANVLTF. DNA of the CDR3: TGTGCCAGCAGCCCAAGGACAGTTTCTGGGGCCAACGTCCTGACTTTC. The gene calls are TRBV7-3 and TRBJ2-6, with D perhaps matching TRBD1 (6 bases). The CDR3 is 16 amino acids. V was cut by 5 bases and J by 1 base, with 12 bases left in between. Germline V lookup: CDR1 SGHTA, CDR2 FQGTGA.

In this sample, this clonotype turned up a few times. The CDR3 loop reads CASSLARGGETYEQYF. The CDR3 coding sequence is TGCGCCAGCAGCCTCGCGAGAGGGGGGGAAACCTACGAGCAGTACTTC. V usage is TRBV4-3 and J usage is TRBJ2-7, with D possibly being TRBD2 (7 bases). Germline loops: CDR1 LGHNA, CDR2 YSLEER. This CDR3 has 16 amino acids. The V end lost 4 bases, the J end lost 2 bases, and 18 bases lay between the germline ends.

This clonotype showed up many times. The gene calls are TRBV12-3 or TRBV12-4 and TRBJ2-3; D gene unclear. V was cut by 2 bases and J by 6 bases, with 9 bases left in between. This CDR3 is built from 13 residues. The CDR3 DNA sequence: TGTGCCAGCAGTTTATTGGTGGGGGATACGCAGTATTTT. Translated: CASSLLVGDTQYF.

The V gene is TRBV6-1, the J gene TRBJ2-2; perhaps D is TRBD1 or TRBD2 (5 bases each). The V gene lost 7 bases and the J gene lost 3 bases, with 27 bases spanning the gap. Germline loops: CDR1 MNHNS, CDR2 SASEGT. The CDR3 sequence is 19 residues long. The CDR3 here is CASTDSYPAGTRDTGELFF. The CDR3 region has the DNA TGTGCCAGCACCGACAGTTACCCCGCAGGGACGAGGGACACCGGGGAGCTGTTTTTT.

About this clonotype: A read error may be the cause here, since a much bigger clone is one base away. This sequence joins TRBV28 and TRBJ2-5; 7 nucleotides agree with TRBD1. The CDR3 consists of 14 residues. CDR1 is MDHEN and CDR2 is SYDVKM in the germline V gene. Here the CDR3 DNA reads TGTGCCAGCAGTTTCACCGACAGGGTTGAGACCCCGTACTTC. Translation: CASSFTDRVETPYF.

V gene TRBV7-8 combines with J gene TRBJ2-2; 7 bases map to TRBD1. Germline lookup yields CDR1 SGHVS and CDR2 FQNEAQ. This CDR3 contains 15 residues. V lost 5 bases to trimming and J lost 5 bases; unmatched junction nucleotides: 8. For the CDR3, the DNA is TGTGCCAGCAGCAAAAAGGGGGCTTGGACCGGGGAGCTGTTTTTT. Encoded protein: CASSKKGAWTGELFF.

V usage is TRBV20-1 and J usage is TRBJ2-1, with 11 bases fitting TRBD2. V trimming: 6 bases; J trimming: 9 bases; junction bases outside the gene matches: 10. The CDR3 has 14 amino acids. The germline V gene has CDR1 DFQATT and CDR2 SNEGSKA (reference sequence). CDR3 protein: CSARWASGGFEQFF. In DNA, the CDR3 is TGCAGTGCCAGGTGGGCTAGCGGGGGGTTTGAGCAGTTCTTC.

In this sample, this clonotype turned up a few times. A much bigger clone sits one base away, suggesting this may be a read error. The chain couples TRBV6-2 or TRBV6-3 to TRBJ2-5, with 8 bases matching TRBD1. The end of the DNA is better explained by TRBJ2-7, so the J call may be wrong. Germline CDR1 is MNHEY and CDR2 is SVGEGT. The CDR3 spans 13 residues. This CDR3 reads CASSGGTGYEQYF. CDR3 sequence (DNA): TGTGCCAGCAGTGGGGGGACAGGCTACGAGCAGTACTTC.

This clonotype was seen only a few times. The chain carries TRBV9 and TRBJ2-3, with D possibly TRBD1 on 5 matching bases. The CDR3 covers 12 residues. Trimming pared 0 bases from V and 6 bases from J, leaving 5 bases between. Per germline, CDR1 SGDLS and CDR2 YYNGEE. For the CDR3, the DNA is TGTGCCAGCAGCGTAGAGGGGGATACGCAGTATTTT. Translation: CASSVEGDTQYF.

The table lists this clonotype with a few counts. V usage is TRBV5-1 and J usage is TRBJ1-1; a possible D gene is TRBD1 (6 bases). V lost 4 bases and J 1 base, leaving 14 bases between the germline ends. The CDR3 has 15 amino acids. The germline gives CDR1 SGHRS, CDR2 YFSETQ. This CDR3 reads CASSVPGHPNTEAFF. In DNA, the CDR3 is TGCGCCAGCAGCGTACCGGGACACCCGAACACTGAAGCTTTCTTT.

The chain recombines TRBV2 with TRBJ2-1, with 7 bases aligning to TRBD1. The CDR3 contains 15 residues. Losses at the gene ends were 4 bases for V and 6 bases for J; bases not matched to a gene: 9. CDR1 is SNHLY and CDR2 is FYNNEI in the germline V gene. The CDR3 DNA sequence: TGTGCCAGCAGTGCCACAGGGGATGTGCGCAATGAGCAGTTCTTC. It specifies CASSATGDVRNEQFF.

This clonotype was counted at least ten times. The rearrangement joins TRBV5-1 to TRBJ2-1; maybe TRBD1 (6 bases). Trimming shortened V by 0 bases and J by 8 bases, and 9 bases separated the two germline ends. In germline, CDR1 is SGHRS, CDR2 YFSETQ. The CDR3 sequence is 13 residues long. The CDR3 loop is CASSLGQADEQFF. In nucleotides, the CDR3 is TGCGCCAGCAGCTTGGGACAGGCGGATGAGCAGTTCTTC.

Written as DNA, the CDR3 is TGTGCCAGCAGTGAATGCAGGGGTAGGGCCTACGAGCAGTACTTC. Its protein is CASSECRGRAYEQYF. This sequence joins TRBV25-1 and TRBJ2-7, with D tentatively TRBD1 (6 bases). The CDR3 extends over 15 amino acids. V dropped 1 base and J dropped 2 bases, with 12 bases sitting between them. Per the germline V gene, CDR1 is MGHDK and CDR2 is SYGVNS.

This clonotype was recorded at least ten times. The V call is TRBV28, the J call TRBJ2-3; 9 bases fit TRBD1. J lost 8 bases, V lost 2 bases, and 11 bases had no gene match. The germline V gene has CDR1 MDHEN and CDR2 SYDVKM. CDR3 length equals 16 residues. The CDR3 is CASSLAGQGTQGTQYF. The DNA for the CDR3 is TGTGCCAGCAGTTTAGCAGGACAGGGGACGCAGGGTACGCAGTATTTT.

This clonotype was detected a few times. V and J are TRBV6-6 and TRBJ1-1; a possible D gene is TRBD1 (6 bases). The V gene's germline CDR1 is MNHNY and CDR2 SVGAGI (reference sequence). The CDR3 runs 14 residues. V was clipped by 2 bases and J by 4 bases, with 11 bases between them. The CDR3 bases are TGTGCCAGCAGTTACGAGGGGGGAAGCACTGAAGCTTTCTTT. This gives the protein CASSYEGGSTEAFF.

J is TRBJ2-1 and V is TRBV7-2, with D unresolved. The end of the DNA aligns better with TRBJ2-7, so the J call may be wrong. Per germline, CDR1 SGHTA and CDR2 FQGNSA. The CDR3 has 15 residues. This CDR3 reads CASSLVTGSYNEQYF. The DNA of the CDR3 is TGTGCCAGCAGCTTAGTCACTGGCTCCTACAATGAGCAGTACTTC.

This clonotype was counted at least ten times. The chain recombines TRBV4-3 with TRBJ2-7; D is ambiguous. V was cut by 0 bases and J by 6 bases, with 21 bases left in between. The CDR3 runs to 17 residues. Germline values: CDR1 LGHNA, CDR2 YSLEER. The CDR3 DNA follows: TGCGCCAGCAGCCAAGATGTCTGGGCATCGACATCCCTCGAGCAGTACTTC. Translated, it gives CASSQDVWASTSLEQYF.

A single count supports this clonotype. The V call is TRBV6-5, the J call TRBJ2-7; 7 bases map to TRBD1. The CDR3 consists of 12 residues. V lost 4 bases to trimming and J lost 9 bases; unmatched junction nucleotides: 6. Germline CDR1 is MNHEY and CDR2 is SVGAGI. The DNA of the CDR3 is TGTGCCAGCAGTTCCACAGGGGCCGTGCAGTACTTC. Translated, it gives CASSSTGAVQYF.

This clonotype was observed a handful of times. The genes are TRBV7-9 and TRBJ2-5; 7 bases are shared with TRBD2. The junction had 10 bases not matched to a gene; V was cut back by 1 base and J by 5 bases. The CDR3 has 16 amino acids. The V gene's germline CDR1 is SEHNR and CDR2 FQNEAQ (reference sequence). CDR3 DNA: TGTGCCAGCAGCTTAGGGGAGGGGCCGTTCGGGGAGACCCAGTACTTC. It is translated as CASSLGEGPFGETQYF.

This chain joins TRBV12-3 or TRBV12-4 and TRBJ2-1; D is uncertain. The J call is uncertain, as TRBJ2-7 better fits the DNA end. The CDR3 is made up of 15 amino acids. This chain's CDR3 is CASSFDGSSYNEQYF. The CDR3, as DNA: TGTGCCAGCAGTTTTGACGGTAGCTCCTACAATGAGCAGTACTTC.

About this clonotype itself: The junction departs from the called germline gene at one end, perhaps through a read error. The V call is TRBV4-3, the J call TRBJ2-1; D gene unclear. The germline gives CDR1 LGHNA, CDR2 YSLEER. The CDR3 is 12 amino acids. The CDR3 loop is CAGSQRRDEQFF. The CDR3 DNA reads TGCGCCGGCAGCCAACGACGGGATGAGCAGTTCTTC.

In this sample, this clonotype turned up once. The chain recombines TRBV29-1 with TRBJ2-1; either TRBD1 or TRBD2 may fit D (7 bases each). V lost 2 bases to trimming and J lost 0 bases, with 11 bases between them. The CDR3 has 15 amino acids. CDR1 SQVTM and CDR2 ANQGSEA come from the germline V gene. DNA of the CDR3: TGCAGCGTTGAAACAGGGGACTACTCCTACAATGAGCAGTTCTTC. Its protein is CSVETGDYSYNEQFF.

This clonotype was found a few times. This rearrangement joins TRBV12-3 or TRBV12-4 to TRBJ1-3; 9 bases match TRBD1. V lost 6 bases to trimming and J lost 2 bases; unmatched junction nucleotides: 2. The CDR3 runs to 14 residues. This CDR3 is CASRTGGPGNTIYF. CDR3 coding DNA: TGTGCCAGCAGAACAGGGGGCCCTGGAAACACCATATATTTT.

The chain has TRBV20-1 and TRBJ2-3; D remains ambiguous. This CDR3 comprises 12 residues. The V end was cut by 2 bases, the J end by 9 bases, with 12 bases between. Germline V gene sequence: CDR1 DFQATT, CDR2 SNEGSKA (reference sequence). The CDR3 region has the DNA TGCAGTGCTAGACCGGACGCCAGGACGCAGTATTTT. The encoded protein is CSARPDARTQYF.

This clonotype turned up a few times. The chain recombines TRBV2 with TRBJ1-5; D call uncertain. Trimming shortened V by 6 bases and J by 7 bases, and 10 bases separated the two germline ends. The CDR3 contains 12 residues. CDR1 is SNHLY and CDR2 is FYNNEI in the germline V gene. The CDR3 bases are TGTGCCAGCAGGGTTACGGGACAGCCCCAGCATTTT. This translates into CASRVTGQPQHF. Using reference TRBV2 and TRBJ1-5 for the parts outside the CDR3, the full variable domain is EPEVTQTPSHQVTQMGQEVILRCVPISNHLYFYWYRQILGQKVEFLVSFYNNEISEKSEIFDDQFSVERPDGSNFTLKIRSTKLEDSAMYFCASRVTGQPQHFGDGTRLSIL.

Note on this clonotype: A much larger clone differs from this one at a single base, so this may be a read error. The chain uses TRBV11-2 and TRBJ2-1; D is unclear. TRBJ2-7 matches the DNA end more closely, so the J call is doubtful. Per the germline V gene, CDR1 is SGHAT and CDR2 is FQNNGV. The CDR3 is made up of 16 amino acids. The CDR3 bases are TGTGCCAGCAGCTCCCCTCGGAAGAGCTCCTACAATGAGCAGTACTTC. It encodes CASSSPRKSSYNEQYF.

V and J are TRBV6-2 or TRBV6-3 and TRBJ2-2, with TRBD2 as a possible D gene (7 bases). The CDR3 is made up of 15 amino acids. CDR1 is MNHEY and CDR2 is SVGEGT in the germline V gene. Deletions cut 7 bases from V and 2 bases from J, with 14 bases between. The CDR3 sequence is CASTWGGHNTGELFF. In DNA form, the CDR3 reads TGTGCCAGCACCTGGGGGGGGCACAACACCGGGGAGCTGTTTTTT.